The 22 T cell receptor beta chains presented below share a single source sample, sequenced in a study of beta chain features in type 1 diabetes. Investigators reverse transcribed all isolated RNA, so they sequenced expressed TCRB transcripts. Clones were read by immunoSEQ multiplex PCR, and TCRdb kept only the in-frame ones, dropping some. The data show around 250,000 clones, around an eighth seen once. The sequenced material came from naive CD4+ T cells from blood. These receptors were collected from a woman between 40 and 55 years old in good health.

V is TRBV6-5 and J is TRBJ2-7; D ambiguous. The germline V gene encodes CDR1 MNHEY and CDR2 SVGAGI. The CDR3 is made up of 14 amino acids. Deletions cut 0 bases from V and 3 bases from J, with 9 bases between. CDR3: CASSYSSTGYEQYF. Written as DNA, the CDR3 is TGTGCCAGCAGTTACTCGAGTACGGGCTACGAGCAGTACTTC.

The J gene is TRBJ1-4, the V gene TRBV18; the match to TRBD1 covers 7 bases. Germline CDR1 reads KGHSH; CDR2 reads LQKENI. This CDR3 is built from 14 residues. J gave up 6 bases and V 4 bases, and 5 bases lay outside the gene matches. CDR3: CASSQGAVDEKLFF. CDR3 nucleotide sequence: TGTGCCAGCTCACAGGGGGCGGTGGATGAAAAACTGTTTTTT.

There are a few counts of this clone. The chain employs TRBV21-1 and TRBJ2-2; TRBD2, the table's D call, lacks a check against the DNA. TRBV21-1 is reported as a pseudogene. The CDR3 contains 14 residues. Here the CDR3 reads CASSLAGPTGELFF. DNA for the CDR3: TGTGCCAGCAGCCTCGCGGGACCCACCGGGGAGCTGTTTTTT.

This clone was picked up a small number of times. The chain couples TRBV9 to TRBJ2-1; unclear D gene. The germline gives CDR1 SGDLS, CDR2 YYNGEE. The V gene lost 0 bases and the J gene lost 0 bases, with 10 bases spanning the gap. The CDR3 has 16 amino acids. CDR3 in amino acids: CASSVALEVSYNEQFF. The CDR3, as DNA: TGTGCCAGCAGCGTAGCTCTAGAGGTCTCCTACAATGAGCAGTTCTTC.

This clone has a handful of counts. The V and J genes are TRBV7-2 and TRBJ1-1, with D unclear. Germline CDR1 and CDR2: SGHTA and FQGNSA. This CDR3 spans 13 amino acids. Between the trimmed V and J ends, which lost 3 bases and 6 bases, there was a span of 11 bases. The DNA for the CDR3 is TGTGCCAGCAGCTTTTATACAAGTTCTGAAGCTTTCTTT. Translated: CASSFYTSSEAFF.

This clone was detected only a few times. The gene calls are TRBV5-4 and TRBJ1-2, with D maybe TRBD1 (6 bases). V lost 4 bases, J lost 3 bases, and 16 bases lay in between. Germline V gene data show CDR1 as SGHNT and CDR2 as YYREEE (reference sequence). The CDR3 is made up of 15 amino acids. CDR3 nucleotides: TGTGCCAGCAGCCTGGCCGGGGGGCTTGACTATGGCTACACCTTC. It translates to CASSLAGGLDYGYTF.

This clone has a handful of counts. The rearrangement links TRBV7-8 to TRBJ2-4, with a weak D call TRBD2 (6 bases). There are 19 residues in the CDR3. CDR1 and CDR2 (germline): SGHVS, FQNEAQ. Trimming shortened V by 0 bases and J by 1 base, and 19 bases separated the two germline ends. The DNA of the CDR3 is TGTGCCAGCAGCTTAGCCTCCGGTTTGGGGGGTAATGCCAAAAACATTCAGTACTTC. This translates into CASSLASGLGGNAKNIQYF. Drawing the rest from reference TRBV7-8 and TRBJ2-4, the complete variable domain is GAGVSQSPRYKVAKRGQDVALRCDPISGHVSLFWYQQALGQGPEFLTYFQNEAQLDKSGLPSDRFFAERPEGSVSTLKIQRTQQEDSAVYLCASSLASGLGGNAKNIQYFGAGTRLSVL.

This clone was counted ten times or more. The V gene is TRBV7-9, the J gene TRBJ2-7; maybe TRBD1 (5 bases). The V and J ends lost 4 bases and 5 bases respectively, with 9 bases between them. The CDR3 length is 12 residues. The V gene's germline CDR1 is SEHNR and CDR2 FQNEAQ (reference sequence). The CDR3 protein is CASSSLTDEQYF. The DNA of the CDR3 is TGTGCCAGCAGCTCTCTGACAGACGAGCAGTACTTC.

The CDR3 DNA is TGCGCCAGCAGCCCGGGGGGACGGCCTATGAACACTGAAGCTTTCTTT. Translated, it gives CASSPGGRPMNTEAFF. V usage is TRBV4-1 and J usage is TRBJ1-1; possibly TRBD1 for D (5 bases). The germline CDR1 and CDR2 sequences are MGHRA and YSYEKL. This CDR3 has 16 amino acids. Trimming shortened V by 4 bases and J by 0 bases, and 15 bases separated the two germline ends.

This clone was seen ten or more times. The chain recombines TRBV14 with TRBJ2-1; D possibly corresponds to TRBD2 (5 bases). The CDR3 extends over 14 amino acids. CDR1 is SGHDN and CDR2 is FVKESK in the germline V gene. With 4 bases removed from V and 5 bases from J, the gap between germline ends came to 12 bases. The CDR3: CASSPRTRDNEQFF. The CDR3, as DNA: TGTGCCAGCAGCCCCCGGACGAGGGACAATGAGCAGTTCTTC.

The CDR3 loop is CASSIVAGGSYEQYF. The CDR3 DNA follows: TGTGCCAGTAGTATTGTGGCAGGGGGCTCCTACGAGCAGTACTTC. This chain connects TRBV19 to TRBJ2-7; TRBD1 matches 7 bases. The CDR3 extends over 15 amino acids. Unmatched junction bases numbered 5, after V lost 3 bases and J lost 0 bases. The germline gives CDR1 LNHDA, CDR2 SQIVND (reference sequence).

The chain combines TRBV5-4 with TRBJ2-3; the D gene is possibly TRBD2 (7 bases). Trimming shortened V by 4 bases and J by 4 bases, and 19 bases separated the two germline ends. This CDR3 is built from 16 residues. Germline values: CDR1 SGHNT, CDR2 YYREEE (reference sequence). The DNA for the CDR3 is TGTGCCAGCAGCCGAGGCTCGGGGGAGGGGGCAGATACGCAGTATTTT. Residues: CASSRGSGEGADTQYF.

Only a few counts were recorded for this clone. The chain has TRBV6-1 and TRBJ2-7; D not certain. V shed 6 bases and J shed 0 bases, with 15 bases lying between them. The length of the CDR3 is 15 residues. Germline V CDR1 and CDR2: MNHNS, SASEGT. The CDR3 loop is CASRAGSGSSYEQYF. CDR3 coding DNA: TGTGCCAGCAGGGCAGGTTCTGGAAGCTCCTACGAGCAGTACTTC.

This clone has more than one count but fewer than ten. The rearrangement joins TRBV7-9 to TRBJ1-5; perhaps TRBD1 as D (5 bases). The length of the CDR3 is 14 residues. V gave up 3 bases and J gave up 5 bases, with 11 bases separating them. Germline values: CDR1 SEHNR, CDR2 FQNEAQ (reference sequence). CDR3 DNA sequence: TGTGCCAGCAGCTTGGGCGACAGACATCAGCCCCAGCATTTT. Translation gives CASSLGDRHQPQHF. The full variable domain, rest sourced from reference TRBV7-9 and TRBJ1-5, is DTGVSQNPRHKITKRGQNVTFRCDPISEHNRLYWYRQTLGQGPEFLTYFQNEAQLEKSRLLSDRFSAERPKGSFSTLEIQRTEQGDSAMYLCASSLGDRHQPQHFGDGTRLSIL.

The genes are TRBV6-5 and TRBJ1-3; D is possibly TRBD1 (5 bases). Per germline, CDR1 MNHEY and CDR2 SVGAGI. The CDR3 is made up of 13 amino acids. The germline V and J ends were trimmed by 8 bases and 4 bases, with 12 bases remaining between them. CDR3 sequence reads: CASGAGLGNTIYF. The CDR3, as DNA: TGTGCCAGCGGGGCCGGGCTCGGAAACACCATATATTTT.

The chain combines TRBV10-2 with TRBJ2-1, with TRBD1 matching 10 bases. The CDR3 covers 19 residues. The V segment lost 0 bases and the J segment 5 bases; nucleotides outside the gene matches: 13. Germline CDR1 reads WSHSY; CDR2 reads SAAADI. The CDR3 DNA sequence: TGCGCCAGCAGTGAGTCGCAGTTTCCCCGGGACAGGGGAGACAATGAGCAGTTCTTC. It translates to CASSESQFPRDRGDNEQFF.

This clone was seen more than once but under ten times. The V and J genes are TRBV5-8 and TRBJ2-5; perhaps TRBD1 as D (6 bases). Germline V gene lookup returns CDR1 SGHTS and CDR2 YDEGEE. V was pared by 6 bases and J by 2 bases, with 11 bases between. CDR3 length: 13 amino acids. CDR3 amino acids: CASINRAQETQYF. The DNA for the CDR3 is TGTGCCAGCATAAACAGGGCTCAAGAGACCCAGTACTTC.

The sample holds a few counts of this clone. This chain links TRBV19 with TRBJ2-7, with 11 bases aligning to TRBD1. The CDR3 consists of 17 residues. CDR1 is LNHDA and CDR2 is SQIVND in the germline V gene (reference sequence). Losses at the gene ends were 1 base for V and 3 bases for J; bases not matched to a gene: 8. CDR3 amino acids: CASSIGGGQGAFYEQYF. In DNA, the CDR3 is TGTGCCAGTAGTATAGGTGGAGGACAGGGGGCGTTCTACGAGCAGTACTTC.

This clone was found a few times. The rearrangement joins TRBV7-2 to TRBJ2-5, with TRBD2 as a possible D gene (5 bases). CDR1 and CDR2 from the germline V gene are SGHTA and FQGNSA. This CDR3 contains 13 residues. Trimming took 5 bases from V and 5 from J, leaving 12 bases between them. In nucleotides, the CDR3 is TGTGCCAGCAGCCCGGCCCCGGGGGAGACCCAGTACTTC. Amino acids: CASSPAPGETQYF.

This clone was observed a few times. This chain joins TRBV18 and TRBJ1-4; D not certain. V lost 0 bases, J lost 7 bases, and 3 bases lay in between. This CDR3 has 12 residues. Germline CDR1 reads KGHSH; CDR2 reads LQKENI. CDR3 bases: TGTGCCAGCTCACCACCCTCTGAAAAACTGTTTTTT. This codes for CASSPPSEKLFF.

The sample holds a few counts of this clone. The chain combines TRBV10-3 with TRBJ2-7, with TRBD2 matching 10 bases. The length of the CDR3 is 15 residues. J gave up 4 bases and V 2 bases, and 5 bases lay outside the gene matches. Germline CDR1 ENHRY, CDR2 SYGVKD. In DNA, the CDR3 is TGTGCCATCAGTGAGAATCTAGCGGGGGATTACGAGCAGTACTTC. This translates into CAISENLAGDYEQYF.

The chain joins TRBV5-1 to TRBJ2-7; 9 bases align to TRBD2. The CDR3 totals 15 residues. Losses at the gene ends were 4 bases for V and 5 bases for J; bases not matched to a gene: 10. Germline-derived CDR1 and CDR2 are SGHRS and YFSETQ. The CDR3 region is CASSLEGLAGNEQYF. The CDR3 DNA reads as TGCGCCAGCAGCCTAGAGGGACTAGCTGGGAACGAGCAGTACTTC.